Included here is one T cell receptor (beta chain) sequence, with context. Bulk tumor genomic DNA, 450 to 750 ng per sample, was the template. Several biopsies per primary tumor were taken during surgery, spaced as far apart as possible. Surgery that was curative in intent was performed on patients with untreated, newly diagnosed non-small cell lung cancer. Amplification of the TCR beta CDR3 was achieved through multiplex PCR with 32 V and 13 J primers. TCRdb reprocessed the multiplex PCR reads via MiXCR and lists one record per CDR3 protein. The sample lists over 10,000 distinct CDR3 sequences; 22% were seen once. This record belongs to a study of immune heterogeneity within non-small cell lung tumors. The germline V gene encodes CDR1 LGHNA and CDR2 YNFKEQ. The CDR3 runs 14 residues. Deletions cut 2 bases from V and 4 bases from J, with 9 bases between.

The chain uses TRBV4-2 and TRBJ2-1; D is unresolved. Sequencing was done on a sample of lung tumor tissue. This sequence was found in a man between 60 and 70 years old with non-small cell lung cancer. The CDR3 region is CASSQIELYNEQFF. The CDR3, as DNA: TGTGCCAGCAGCCAAATTGAGTTATACAATGAGCAGTTCTTC.